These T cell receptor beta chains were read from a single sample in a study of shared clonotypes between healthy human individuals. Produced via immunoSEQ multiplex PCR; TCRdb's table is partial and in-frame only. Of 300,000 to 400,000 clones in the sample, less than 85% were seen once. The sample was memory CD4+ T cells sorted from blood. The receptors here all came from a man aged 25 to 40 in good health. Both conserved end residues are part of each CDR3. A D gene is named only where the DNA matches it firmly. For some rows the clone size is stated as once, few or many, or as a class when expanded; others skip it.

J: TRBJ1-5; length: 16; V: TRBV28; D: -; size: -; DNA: TGTGCCAGCAGGTTGGGGGGGGGCCAACCTGGTCAGCCCCAGCATTTT; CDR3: CASRLGGGQPGQPQHF
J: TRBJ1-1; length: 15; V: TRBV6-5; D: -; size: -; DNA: TGTGCCAGCAGTAAAAAGACAGGAGTAAACACTGAAGCTTTCTTT; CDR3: CASSKKTGVNTEAFF
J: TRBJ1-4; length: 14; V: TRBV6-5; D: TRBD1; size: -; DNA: TGTGCCAGCAGTCCTAGGGGGCTAGGGGAAAAACTGTTTTTT; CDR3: CASSPRGLGEKLFF
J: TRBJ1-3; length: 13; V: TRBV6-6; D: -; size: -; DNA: TGTGCCAGCAGCACAGGTTTTAGAAACACCATATATTTT; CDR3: CASSTGFRNTIYF
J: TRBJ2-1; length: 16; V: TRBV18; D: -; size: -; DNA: TGTGCCAGCTCACCAGTCCTGCCGGTTTCCTACAATGAGCAGTTCTTC; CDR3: CASSPVLPVSYNEQFF
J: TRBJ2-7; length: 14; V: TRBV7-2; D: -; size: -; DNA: TGTGCCAGCAGCTTAGCAGGGAACTCCTACGAGCAGTACTTC; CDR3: CASSLAGNSYEQYF
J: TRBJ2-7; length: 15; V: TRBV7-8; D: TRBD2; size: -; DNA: TGTGCCAGCAGCCAACTTAGCGGGAGAGGTTACGAGCAGTACTTC; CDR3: CASSQLSGRGYEQYF
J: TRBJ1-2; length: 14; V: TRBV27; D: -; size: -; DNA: TGTGCCAGCAGCCCGGGGGGGCTTGGCTATGGCTACACCTTC; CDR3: CASSPGGLGYGYTF
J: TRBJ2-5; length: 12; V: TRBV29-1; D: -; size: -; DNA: TGCAGCGTTGTCTCGGGGGCGGAGACCCAGTACTTC; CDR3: CSVVSGAETQYF
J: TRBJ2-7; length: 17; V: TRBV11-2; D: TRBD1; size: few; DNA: TGTGCCAGCAGATTCGACTGGGGCCCGGGACAGACATACGAGCAGTACTTC; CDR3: CASRFDWGPGQTYEQYF
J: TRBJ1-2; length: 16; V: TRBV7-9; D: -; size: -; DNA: TGTGCCAGCAGCTTAGAAGGGCCCACAGGGTCGGGTGGCTACACCTTC; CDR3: CASSLEGPTGSGGYTF
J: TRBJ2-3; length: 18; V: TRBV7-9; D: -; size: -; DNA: TGTGCCAGCAGCTTAGGGACCCCGGACCGACAATTAACAGATACGCAGTATTTT; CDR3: CASSLGTPDRQLTDTQYF
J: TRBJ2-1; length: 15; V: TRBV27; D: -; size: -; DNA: TGTGCCAGCAGTTTATTACAGGGCCTTGGCAATGAGCAGTTCTTC; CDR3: CASSLLQGLGNEQFF
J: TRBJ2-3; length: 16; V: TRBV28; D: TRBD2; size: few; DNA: TGTGCCAGCAGCCGCGGGACTAGCGGGAAGACAGATACGCAGTATTTT; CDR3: CASSRGTSGKTDTQYF
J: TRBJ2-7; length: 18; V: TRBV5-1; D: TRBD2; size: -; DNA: TGCGCCAGCAGCTTGGCGGCTAGCGGGAGGGGAGCCACCTACGAGCAGTACTTC; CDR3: CASSLAASGRGATYEQYF
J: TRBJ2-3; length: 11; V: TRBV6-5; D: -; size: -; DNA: TGTGCCAGCAGTGGAAGGGATACGCAGTATTTT; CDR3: CASSGRDTQYF
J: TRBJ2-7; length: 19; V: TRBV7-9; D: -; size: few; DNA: TGTGCCAGCAGCTTAGCCAAGGAGACCGGCCGGGACTCGCTTTACGAGCAGTACTTC; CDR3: CASSLAKETGRDSLYEQYF
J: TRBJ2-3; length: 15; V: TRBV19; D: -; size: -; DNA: TGTGCCAGTAGTATAGATCTGTCCGGGGTGGATACGCAGTATTTT; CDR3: CASSIDLSGVDTQYF
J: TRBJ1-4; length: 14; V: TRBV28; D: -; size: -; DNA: -; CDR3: CASSFGTGAPIRFF
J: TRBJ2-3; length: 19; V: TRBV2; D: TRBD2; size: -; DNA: TGTGCCAGCAGTGAACTCCTAGCGGGAGGAACGGTACGCCCAGATACGCAGTATTTT; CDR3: CASSELLAGGTVRPDTQYF